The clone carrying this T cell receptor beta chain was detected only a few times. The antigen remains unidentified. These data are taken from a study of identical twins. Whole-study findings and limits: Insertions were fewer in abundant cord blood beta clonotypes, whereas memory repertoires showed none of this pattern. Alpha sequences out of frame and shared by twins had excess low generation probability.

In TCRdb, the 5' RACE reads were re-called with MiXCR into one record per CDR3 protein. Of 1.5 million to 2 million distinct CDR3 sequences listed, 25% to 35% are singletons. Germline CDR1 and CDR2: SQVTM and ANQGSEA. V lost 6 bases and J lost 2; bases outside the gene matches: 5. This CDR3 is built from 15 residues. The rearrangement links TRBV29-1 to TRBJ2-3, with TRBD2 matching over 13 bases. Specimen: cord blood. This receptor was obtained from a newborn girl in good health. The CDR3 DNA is TGCAGCGTACTAGCGGGAGGGCCTCCCACAGATACGCAGTATTTT. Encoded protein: CSVLAGGPPTDTQYF.